A single sample is the source of the 25 T cell receptor beta chains below, sequenced in a study of T-cell memory formation after mild COVID-19. TCRdb processed the 5' RACE reads anew with MiXCR; each CDR3 protein has one entry. The profile shows approximately 240,000 distinct CDR3 sequences, about a sixth of them singletons. Sequencing was performed on PBMCs or a T cell subset sorted from them (not recorded which). Receptor source: a man aged 18 to 29 who had mild COVID-19 (a few samples of this study predate the infection). Cell type and time point are not known.

The J gene is TRBJ2-5, the V gene TRBV20-1; a possible D gene is TRBD1 (5 bases). This CDR3 has 13 residues. Per the germline V gene, CDR1 is DFQATT and CDR2 is SNEGSKA (reference sequence). The ends were cut back, 3 bases at V and 5 bases at J, with 13 bases in the middle. The CDR3 nucleotides read TGCAGTGCTAGGATCGACAGCCCTGAGACCCAGTACTTC. Translated, it gives CSARIDSPETQYF.

This clonotype was recorded a few times. This chain uses TRBV5-6 with TRBJ1-1, with D possibly matching TRBD1 (5 bases). This CDR3 spans 14 amino acids. Germline V gene data show CDR1 as SGHDT and CDR2 as YYEEEE. V was clipped by 3 bases and J by 4 bases, with 13 bases between them. The CDR3 coding sequence is TGTGCCAGCAGCTCCTCAGGGTGGGGCACTGAAGCTTTCTTT. Translating it yields CASSSSGWGTEAFF.

At least ten counts were recorded for this clonotype. At one end, the junction sequence differs from germline, possibly due to a read error. This sequence joins TRBV5-1 and TRBJ2-3, with D hard to call. CDR3 length: 12 amino acids. Germline V gene data show CDR1 as SGHRS and CDR2 as YFSETQ. CDR3 sequence: CASSLETDTQYF. CDR3 bases: TGTGCCAGCAGCTTAGAGACAGATACGCAGTATTTT.

In this sample, this clonotype turned up once. This chain uses TRBV6-5 with TRBJ2-7; perhaps TRBD2 as D (5 bases). The CDR3 has 14 residues. Trimming pared 6 bases from V and 7 bases from J, leaving 19 bases between. The V gene's germline CDR1 is MNHEY and CDR2 SVGAGI. The CDR3 spells CASSAQRALAEQYF. CDR3 sequence (DNA): TGTGCCAGCAGCGCGCAGAGGGCCCTGGCGGAGCAGTACTTC.

The V and J genes are TRBV3-1 and TRBJ2-7; the D is unclear. The CDR3 runs to 13 residues. Germline CDR1 reads LGHDT; CDR2 reads YNNKEL (reference sequence). The ends were cut back, 1 base at V and 3 bases at J, with 7 bases in the middle. In DNA, the CDR3 is TGTGCCAGCAGCCAAGGACGGTACTACGAGCAGTACTTC. This translates into CASSQGRYYEQYF.

In this sample, this clonotype turned up a few times. The chain is built from TRBV20-1 and TRBJ2-5; D remains unclear. Per germline, CDR1 DFQATT and CDR2 SNEGSKA (reference sequence). The CDR3 contains 13 residues. V was shortened by 5 bases and J by 4 bases, with 14 bases between the two germline ends. The CDR3 reads CSAPDATGETQYF. The CDR3 bases are TGCAGTGCTCCCGACGCTACGGGAGAGACCCAGTACTTC.

This clonotype showed up just a few times. The chain has TRBV5-1 and TRBJ2-7; D unclear. CDR3 size: 15 residues. V was cut by 5 bases and J by 6 bases, with 21 bases left in between. Germline-derived CDR1 and CDR2 are SGHRS and YFSETQ. The CDR3 reads CASSLDPVGRGEQYV. As DNA, the CDR3 is TGCGCCAGCAGTCTGGACCCGGTGGGAAGAGGCGAGCAGTACGTC.

The chain is built from TRBV10-2 and TRBJ2-1; TRBD1 aligns across 7 bases. The V gene end was trimmed by 3 bases and the J gene end by 3 bases; junction bases not matched to a gene: 5. The CDR3 is 15 residues long. Per the germline V gene, CDR1 is WSHSY and CDR2 is SAAADI. The CDR3 reads CASSDDRVGYNEQFF. CDR3 bases: TGCGCCAGCAGTGACGACAGGGTCGGCTACAATGAGCAGTTCTTC.

This chain connects TRBV12-3 or TRBV12-4 to TRBJ1-5; D gene ambiguous. The CDR3 contains 12 residues. V gave up 2 bases and J gave up 9 bases, with 8 bases separating them. The CDR3 is CASSLSPMPQHF. CDR3 nucleotides: TGTGCCAGCAGTTTATCCCCTATGCCCCAGCATTTT.

This clonotype was seen more than once but under ten times. The chain combines TRBV12-3 or TRBV12-4 with TRBJ1-2; unclear D gene. The CDR3 is 14 amino acids. The V end lost 5 bases, the J end lost 8 bases, and 18 bases lay between the germline ends. CDR3 amino acids: CASSETGPSGGYTF. CDR3 sequence (DNA): TGTGCCAGCAGTGAGACCGGACCCTCCGGGGGCTACACCTTC.

This rearrangement joins TRBV5-1 to TRBJ2-3; 11 bases line up with TRBD2. The CDR3 sequence is 13 residues long. V lost 4 bases to trimming and J lost 8 bases; unmatched junction nucleotides: 3. The germline gives CDR1 SGHRS, CDR2 YFSETQ. CDR3 sequence reads: CASSGTSGRTQYF. CDR3 bases: TGCGCCAGCAGCGGGACTAGCGGTCGTACGCAGTATTTT.

The chain carries TRBV6-6 and TRBJ2-7; 7 nucleotides agree with TRBD1. V lost 6 bases, J lost 9 bases, and 14 bases stayed unmatched. This CDR3 contains 14 residues. CDR1 is MNHNY, CDR2 SVGAGI, per germline (reference sequence). CDR3 coding DNA: TGTGCCAGCAGGTCCCGCGACAGGGAGTTGGGGCAGTACTTC. This encodes CASRSRDRELGQYF.

The J gene is TRBJ2-5, the V gene TRBV7-6; D is unclear. Trimming removed 5 bases at V and 2 bases at J, with 12 bases between. Germline-derived CDR1 and CDR2 are SGHVS and FNYEAQ. The length of the CDR3 is 14 residues. The CDR3 spells CASSQTPTQETQYF. The DNA of the CDR3 is TGTGCCAGCAGCCAGACGCCAACGCAAGAGACCCAGTACTTC.

The sample holds a few counts of this clonotype. The chain employs TRBV7-2 and TRBJ2-3, with 11 nucleotides matching TRBD2. Germline-derived CDR1 and CDR2 are SGHTA and FQGNSA. CDR3 length equals 16 residues. The junction had 7 bases not matched to a gene; V was cut back by 3 bases and J by 5 bases. CDR3 nucleotide sequence: TGTGCCAGCAGCTTTCAGGTAGCGGGGGGGCAAGATACGCAGTATTTT. It translates to CASSFQVAGGQDTQYF.

A note on this clonotype: With a much larger clone just one base away, this may be a read error. The V call is TRBV4-2, the J call TRBJ2-7, with TRBD1 as a possible D gene (5 bases). Trimming stripped 0 bases from V and 0 bases from J, with 18 bases between. Germline V lookup: CDR1 LGHNA, CDR2 YNFKEQ. CDR3 length: 18 residues. CDR3 sequence: CASSQDLGGHCYSYEQYF. The DNA for the CDR3 is TGTGCCAGCAGCCAAGATTTGGGTGGACACTGCTACTCCTACGAGCAGTACTTC.

This clonotype was detected a few times. The CDR3 DNA follows: TGTGCCAGCAGTCGGACAGGGGGCTGGAACACCTTC. Translating it yields CASSRTGGWNTF. This rearrangement joins TRBV12-3 or TRBV12-4 to TRBJ1-2, with 11 bases identical to TRBD1. CDR3 length: 12 amino acids. V gave up 5 bases and J gave up 12 bases; unmatched junction bases: 5.

The chain couples TRBV29-1 to TRBJ2-7; 11 bases are a match to TRBD1. Per the germline V gene, CDR1 is SQVTM and CDR2 is ANQGSEA. This CDR3 region has 14 residues. V lost 7 bases, J lost 7 bases, and 12 bases stayed unmatched. This CDR3 reads CSGRHRDRGEEQYV. For the CDR3, the DNA is TGCAGCGGCCGCCACCGGGACAGGGGGGAAGAGCAGTACGTC.

This sequence joins TRBV5-1 and TRBJ1-2; D gene uncertain. CDR3 size: 15 residues. Trimming removed 0 bases at V and 3 bases at J, with 12 bases between. Per germline, CDR1 SGHRS and CDR2 YFSETQ. The CDR3 bases are TGCGCCAGCAGCTTGGCCGTAGCGGGTCACTATGGCTACACCTTC. Translation gives CASSLAVAGHYGYTF.

This clonotype was counted a few times. V and J are TRBV20-1 and TRBJ2-7; no clear D gene. Trimming left V 2 bases short and J 4 bases short, with 9 bases between. CDR3 length: 12 amino acids. The germline gives CDR1 DFQATT, CDR2 SNEGSKA (reference sequence). The CDR3 DNA reads as TGCAGTGCTAGATTCCCGAATTACGAGCAGTACTTC. Its translation is CSARFPNYEQYF.

This clonotype was observed a few times. V and J are TRBV9 and TRBJ1-2; no definite D call. The CDR3 has 15 residues. Germline CDR1 SGDLS, CDR2 YYNGEE. The V end was cut by 0 bases, the J end by 4 bases, with 13 bases between. The CDR3 protein is CASSVGSISGYGYTF. DNA for the CDR3: TGTGCCAGCAGCGTAGGGTCCATCAGTGGCTATGGCTACACCTTC.

Only one count was recorded for this clonotype. The CDR3 reads CASRPAGTSGFNEQFF. Here the CDR3 DNA reads TGTGCCAGCCGGCCGGCTGGGACTAGCGGGTTCAATGAGCAGTTCTTC. The rearrangement links TRBV6-5 to TRBJ2-1, with 12 bases lining up with TRBD2. The CDR3 contains 16 residues. Germline values: CDR1 MNHEY, CDR2 SVGAGI. V was clipped by 8 bases and J by 6 bases; unmatched bases: 11.

This clonotype was detected only a few times. The chain couples TRBV20-1 to TRBJ1-5, with D uncertain. Between the trimmed V and J ends, which lost 2 bases and 3 bases, there was a span of 5 bases. Looked up from germline, CDR1 is DFQATT and CDR2 is SNEGSKA (reference sequence). The CDR3 spans 12 residues. The chain's CDR3 is CSARSVNQPQHF. Written as DNA, the CDR3 is TGCAGTGCTAGATCCGTCAATCAGCCCCAGCATTTT.

This clonotype was counted between two and nine times. The chain couples TRBV9 to TRBJ2-3, with 11 bases matching TRBD2. Germline V CDR1 and CDR2: SGDLS, YYNGEE. Losses at the gene ends were 0 bases for V and 4 bases for J; bases not matched to a gene: 7. The CDR3 covers 17 residues. This CDR3 reads CASSVGVAGGPADTQYF. For the CDR3, the DNA is TGTGCCAGCAGCGTAGGGGTAGCGGGGGGGCCCGCAGATACGCAGTATTTT.

V is TRBV11-3 and J is TRBJ2-2; 11 bases match TRBD1. Trimming at V came to 3 bases and at J to 5 bases, leaving 11 bases not matched to a gene. This CDR3 has 18 residues. The V gene's germline CDR1 is SGHNT and CDR2 YENEEA. The CDR3 sequence: CASSLRTGGDLRTGELFF. For the CDR3, the DNA is TGTGCCAGCAGCTTGCGGACAGGGGGCGATTTGAGAACCGGGGAGCTGTTTTTT.

This chain uses TRBV5-1 with TRBJ2-5, with 7 bases lining up with TRBD2. The CDR3 has 14 amino acids. Germline V lookup: CDR1 SGHRS, CDR2 YFSETQ. J gave up 7 bases and V 0 bases, and 6 bases lay outside the gene matches. This CDR3 is CASSLAAGEGTQYF. CDR3 DNA: TGCGCCAGCAGCTTGGCCGCGGGGGAGGGGACCCAGTACTTC. Variable domain in full (rest from reference TRBV5-1 and TRBJ2-5): KAGVTQTPRYLIKTRGQQVTLSCSPISGHRSVSWYQQTPGQGLQFLFEYFSETQRNKGNFPGRFSGRQFSNSRSEMNVSTLELGDSALYLCASSLAAGEGTQYFGPGTRLLVL.